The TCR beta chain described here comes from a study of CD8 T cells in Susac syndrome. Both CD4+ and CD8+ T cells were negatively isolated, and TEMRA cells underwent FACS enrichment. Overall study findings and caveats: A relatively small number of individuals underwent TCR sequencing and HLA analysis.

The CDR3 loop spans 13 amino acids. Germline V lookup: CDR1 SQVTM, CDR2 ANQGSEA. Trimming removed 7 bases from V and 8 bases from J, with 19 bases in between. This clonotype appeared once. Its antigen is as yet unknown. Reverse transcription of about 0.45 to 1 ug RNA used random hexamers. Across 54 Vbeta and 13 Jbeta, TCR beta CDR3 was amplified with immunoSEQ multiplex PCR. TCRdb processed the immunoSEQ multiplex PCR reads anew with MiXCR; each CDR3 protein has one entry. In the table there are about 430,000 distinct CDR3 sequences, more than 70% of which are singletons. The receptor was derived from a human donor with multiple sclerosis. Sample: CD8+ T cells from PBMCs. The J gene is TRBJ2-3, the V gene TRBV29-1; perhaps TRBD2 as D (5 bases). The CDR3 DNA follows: TGCAGCGCTGTGGAGAGCATACGGGGTACGCAGTATTTT. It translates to CSAVESIRGTQYF.